This T cell receptor (beta chain) was sequenced in a study of cytomegalovirus exposure and HLA in healthy donors. Study-level results: Near-uniform donor sequencing depth was presumed by presence/absence analyses. It was reportedly the case that the classifier diagnosed cytomegalovirus status with high specificity and sensitivity.

PCR primers comprised 60 Vbeta and 13 Jbeta primers. TCRdb's copy holds only in-frame clones and misses some; the assay was immunoSEQ multiplex PCR. Of about 130,000 clones listed, under 85% were seen once; the top ten hold about 13%. The CDR3 is 16 amino acids. Per germline, CDR1 KGHSH and CDR2 LQKENI. Trimming removed 6 bases from V and 2 bases from J; junction bases left unmatched: 8. Comment on this clone: Its target is unknown.

The rearrangement links TRBV18 to TRBJ1-5; 9 bases fit TRBD1. This clonotype was obtained from a woman aged 35 to 49 in good health and CMV-seropositive. The sequenced sample was PBMCs. CDR3 sequence: CASSSTGGGGNQPQHF. As DNA, the CDR3 is TGTGCCAGCTCGTCTACAGGGGGCGGGGGCAATCAGCCCCAGCATTTT.